The 19 T cell receptor beta chains presented below share a single source sample, sequenced in a study of blood T cells in healthy people across ages. Combining a sample-barcoded 5' primer with a J-beta primer mix, a second PCR ran for 7 to 11 cycles. TCRdb re-called the 5' RACE reads through MiXCR, storing one row per CDR3 protein. The top ten hold approximately 13% of the sample, which has roughly 680,000 distinct CDR3 sequences, over 40% seen once. Sample: blood. The receptors here all came from a woman older than 75 in good health.

The chain employs TRBV5-1 and TRBJ2-7, with D possibly being TRBD2 (6 bases). V was cut by 7 bases and J by 2 bases, with 19 bases left in between. CDR3 size: 15 residues. The germline CDR1 and CDR2 sequences are SGHRS and YFSETQ. CDR3 protein: CASGPTASDTYEQYF. CDR3 nucleotides: TGCGCCAGCGGACCCACGGCTAGCGACACCTACGAGCAGTACTTC.

The chain uses TRBV18 and TRBJ1-2, with 8 bases aligning to TRBD1. The germline gives CDR1 KGHSH, CDR2 LQKENI. This CDR3 spans 16 amino acids. Germline trimming cut 3 bases from V and 3 bases from J; bases unmatched to any gene: 9. CDR3: CASSPQRWTGHYGYTF. CDR3 DNA sequence: TGTGCCAGCTCACCGCAGCGGTGGACAGGGCACTATGGCTACACCTTC.

A word on this clonotype: It may be a read error: a sequence one base away is much more abundant. The rearrangement joins TRBV12-3 or TRBV12-4 to TRBJ2-1, with no clear D. The CDR3 extends over 14 amino acids. Trimming took 3 bases from V and 13 from J, leaving 19 bases between them. The CDR3 coding sequence is TGTGCCAGCAGTTTTCCCGGCACCCAAGAGACCCAGTTCTTC. Residues: CASSFPGTQETQFF.

This sequence joins TRBV2 and TRBJ1-5, with a possible D match to TRBD1 (5 bases). The CDR3 has 15 residues. V lost 6 bases and J lost 0, with 12 bases in between. The germline V gene has CDR1 SNHLY and CDR2 FYNNEI. The CDR3 is CASSAGIGSNQPQHF. The CDR3 DNA follows: TGTGCCAGCAGCGCAGGGATCGGTAGCAATCAGCCCCAGCATTTT.

The chain uses TRBV7-6 and TRBJ2-1, with 10 bases identical to TRBD2. CDR1 and CDR2 from the germline V gene are SGHVS and FNYEAQ. The V and J ends lost 6 bases and 4 bases, in that order; junction bases with no gene match: 3. The CDR3 sequence is 14 residues long. CDR3 DNA: TGTGCCAGCAGTCAACTAGCGGGATACAATGAGCAGTTCTTC. It is translated as CASSQLAGYNEQFF.

The V and J genes are TRBV10-3 and TRBJ1-5; 7 bases align to TRBD1. The CDR3 loop spans 15 amino acids. Germline V lookup: CDR1 ENHRY, CDR2 SYGVKD. Trimming cost V 10 bases and J 1 base; bases outside gene matches: 10. In DNA form, the CDR3 reads TGTGCCAGCAGACCGCGACAGGGCAGCAATCAGCCCCAGCATTTT. The encoded protein is CASRPRQGSNQPQHF.

This clonotype turned up a few times. The chain combines TRBV6-6 with TRBJ2-7; 8 bases align to TRBD1. After removal of 6 bases from V and 5 bases from J, the junction contained 12 bases not matched to a gene. The germline V gene encodes CDR1 MNHNY and CDR2 SVGAGI (reference sequence). The CDR3 covers 15 residues. CDR3 protein: CASSSNRGVFHEQYF. The CDR3 region has the DNA TGTGCCAGCAGCTCTAACAGGGGGGTATTTCACGAGCAGTACTTC.

This clonotype was counted many times. The rearrangement uses TRBV6-5 and TRBJ1-6; 9 bases match TRBD1. After removal of 6 bases from V and 9 bases from J, the junction contained 9 bases not matched to a gene. Germline loops: CDR1 MNHEY, CDR2 SVGAGI. This CDR3 is 15 amino acids long. The CDR3 DNA sequence: TGTGCCAGCAGGGAAACCGGGACAGGGACTTCACCCCTCCACTTT. Its translation: CASRETGTGTSPLHF.

This clonotype was counted many times. The chain is built from TRBV27 and TRBJ2-6; D is possibly TRBD2 (5 bases). Germline V lookup: CDR1 MNHEY, CDR2 SMNVEV (reference sequence). V shed 10 bases and J shed 4 bases, with 17 bases lying between them. The CDR3 spans 15 residues. This chain's CDR3 is CATTSSPGGANVLTF. CDR3 DNA sequence: TGTGCCACCACTAGTTCTCCGGGAGGGGCCAACGTCCTGACTTTC. The variable domain in full, completed from reference TRBV27 and TRBJ2-6, reads EAQVTQNPRYLITVTGKKLTVTCSQNMNHEYMSWYRQDPGLGLRQIYYSMNVEVTDKGDVPEGYKVSRKEKRNFPLILESPSPNQTSLYFCATTSSPGGANVLTFGAGSRLTVL.

A few counts support this clonotype. The chain links TRBV7-9 to TRBJ1-2, with TRBD1 matching 11 bases. Germline CDR1 SEHNR, CDR2 FQNEAQ (reference sequence). The length of the CDR3 is 14 residues. J was trimmed by 8 bases and V by 7 bases; bases with no gene match: 9. Written as DNA, the CDR3 is TGTGCCAGCAACCCACAGGGACAGGGGGACGGCTACACCTTC. It is translated as CASNPQGQGDGYTF.

This clonotype was observed a handful of times. V is TRBV10-3 and J is TRBJ2-2; D not resolved. CDR1 is ENHRY, CDR2 SYGVKD, per germline. This CDR3 has 17 amino acids. The V gene lost 3 bases and the J gene lost 5 bases, with 19 bases spanning the gap. CDR3 protein: CAISDRSGPSRTGELFF. CDR3 bases: TGTGCCATCAGTGATCGTTCAGGTCCATCCCGGACCGGGGAGCTGTTTTTT.

This clonotype was recorded many times. V gene TRBV29-1 combines with J gene TRBJ1-1; TRBD1 is a possible D gene (5 bases). Between the trimmed V and J ends, which lost 6 bases and 1 base, there was a span of 12 bases. The germline V gene encodes CDR1 SQVTM and CDR2 ANQGSEA. The CDR3 contains 13 residues. CDR3 sequence reads: CSVQDRPNTEAFF. The CDR3 nucleotides are TGCAGCGTACAGGACCGCCCGAACACTGAAGCTTTCTTT.

This clonotype appeared many times. The chain links TRBV6-5 to TRBJ1-4; maybe TRBD1 (5 bases). The CDR3 has 14 amino acids. Germline V gene data show CDR1 as MNHEY and CDR2 as SVGAGI. V was pared by 6 bases and J by 8 bases, with 16 bases between. CDR3 bases: TGTGCCAGCAGGGCTGGTTCTAGGGGCGAAAAACTGTTTTTT. Translated: CASRAGSRGEKLFF.

V gene TRBV27 combines with J gene TRBJ2-7; the D call may be TRBD1 or TRBD2 (6 bases each). The CDR3 extends over 14 amino acids. V dropped 6 bases and J dropped 7 bases, with 19 bases sitting between them. Germline V gene data show CDR1 as MNHEY and CDR2 as SMNVEV (reference sequence). CDR3 sequence reads: CASRLDRTTEEQYF. Here the CDR3 DNA reads TGTGCCAGCAGACTCGACAGGACTACAGAAGAGCAGTACTTC.

The chain joins TRBV28 to TRBJ1-2, with TRBD1 matching over 7 bases. With 4 bases clipped from V and 7 bases from J, the junction kept 18 bases outside the gene matches. This CDR3 contains 17 residues. Looked up from germline, CDR1 is MDHEN and CDR2 is SYDVKM. CDR3 DNA sequence: TGTGCCAGCAGTTCCCCAGCTCCGGGACAGTTTTATCGTGGCTACACCTTC. This sequence encodes CASSSPAPGQFYRGYTF.

The chain combines TRBV9 with TRBJ2-2; D gene ambiguous. CDR3 length: 17 amino acids. Germline V gene sequence: CDR1 SGDLS, CDR2 YYNGEE. V gave up 4 bases and J gave up 5 bases, with 21 bases separating them. CDR3 loop: CASSPKSPDDDTGELFF. CDR3 DNA sequence: TGTGCCAGCAGCCCTAAATCCCCGGACGATGATACCGGGGAGCTGTTTTTT. Full variable domain (remainder filled in from reference TRBV9 and TRBJ2-2): DSGVTQTPKHLITATGQRVTLRCSPRSGDLSVYWYQQSLDQGLQFLIQYYNGEERAKGNILERFSAQQFPDLHSELNLSSLELGDSALYFCASSPKSPDDDTGELFFGEGSRLTVL.

This clonotype was detected many times. The chain has TRBV5-1 and TRBJ1-5; D remains ambiguous. The V end was cut by 0 bases, the J end by 4 bases, with 14 bases between. Germline lookup yields CDR1 SGHRS and CDR2 YFSETQ. The CDR3 is 16 residues long. CDR3 nucleotides: TGCGCCAGCAGCTTGGCCCCCACAACGAAGAATCAGCCCCAGCATTTT. Its protein is CASSLAPTTKNQPQHF.

The chain employs TRBV30 and TRBJ2-1; 7 bases are shared with TRBD1. The CDR3 sequence is 12 residues long. Trimming at V came to 8 bases and at J to 6 bases, leaving 7 bases not matched to a gene. The germline CDR1 and CDR2 sequences are GTSNPN and SVGIG (reference sequence). CDR3: CAILTGVNEQFF. The CDR3 bases are TGTGCCATCCTTACAGGGGTCAATGAGCAGTTCTTC.

This clonotype appeared many times. The V gene is TRBV4-1, the J gene TRBJ2-5; no clear D gene. Germline loops: CDR1 MGHRA, CDR2 YSYEKL. The V end lost 2 bases, the J end lost 4 bases, and 14 bases lay between the germline ends. The CDR3 contains 15 residues. CDR3 sequence reads: CASSQLGVGPETQYF. CDR3 DNA sequence: TGCGCCAGCAGCCAACTAGGAGTAGGTCCAGAGACCCAGTACTTC.